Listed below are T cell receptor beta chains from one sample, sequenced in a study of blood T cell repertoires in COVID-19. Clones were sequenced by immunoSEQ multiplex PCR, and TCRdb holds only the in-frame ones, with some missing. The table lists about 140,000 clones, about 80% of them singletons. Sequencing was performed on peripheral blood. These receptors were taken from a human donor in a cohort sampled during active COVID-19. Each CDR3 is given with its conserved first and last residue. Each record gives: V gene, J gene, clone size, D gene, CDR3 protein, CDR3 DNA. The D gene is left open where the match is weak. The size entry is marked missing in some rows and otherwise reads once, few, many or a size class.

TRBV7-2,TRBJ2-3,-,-,CASSLGLGIGSDTQYF,TGTGCCAGCAGCTTAGGTCTCGGGATTGGATCTGATACGCAGTATTTT
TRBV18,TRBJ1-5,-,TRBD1,CASSEGTGGNQPQHF,TGTGCCAGCTCCGAAGGGACAGGGGGCAATCAGCCCCAGCATTTT
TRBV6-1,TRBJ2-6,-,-,CASSAISTNSGANVLTF,TGTGCCAGCAGTGCCATAAGTACTAACTCTGGGGCCAACGTCCTGACTTTC
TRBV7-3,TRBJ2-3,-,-,CASSLSHRSTDTQYF,TGTGCCAGCAGCTTGTCTCACAGGAGCACAGATACGCAGTATTTT
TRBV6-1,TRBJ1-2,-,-,CASSEAPHYTYGYTF,TGTGCCAGCAGTGAAGCGCCTCACTATACCTATGGCTACACCTTC
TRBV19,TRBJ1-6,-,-,CASRGEGGLNSPLHF,TGTGCCAGTAGAGGAGAGGGAGGTCTGAATTCACCCCTCCACTTT
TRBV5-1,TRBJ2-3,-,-,CASSLAGTRGSDTQYF,TGCGCCAGCAGCTTGGCAGGCACCCGGGGTTCAGATACGCAGTATTTT
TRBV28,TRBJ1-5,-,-,CASSSRTEPYSNQPQHF,TGTGCCAGCAGTTCCAGGACAGAACCCTATAGCAATCAGCCCCAGCATTTT
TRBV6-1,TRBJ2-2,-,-,CASSEAQGALRDGELFF,TGTGCCAGCAGTGAAGCGCAAGGGGCCCTTCGAGACGGGGAGCTGTTTTTT
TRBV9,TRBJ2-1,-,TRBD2,CASSVAGGYGEQFF,TGTGCCAGCAGCGTAGCGGGAGGGTACGGTGAGCAGTTCTTC
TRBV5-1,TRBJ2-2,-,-,CASSLDEAGTGELFF,TGCGCCAGCAGCTTGGACGAGGCGGGCACCGGGGAGCTGTTTTTT
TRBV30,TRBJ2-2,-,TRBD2,CACKGLAGTGELFF,TGTGCCTGCAAGGGACTAGCGGGAACCGGGGAGCTGTTTTTT
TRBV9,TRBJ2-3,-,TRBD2,CASSARTSGRDTQYF,TGTGCCAGCAGCGCGCGGACTAGCGGAAGAGATACGCAGTATTTT
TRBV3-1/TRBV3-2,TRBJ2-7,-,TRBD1,CASSQEGQGTYEQYF,TGTGCCAGCAGCCAAGAGGGACAGGGGACCTACGAGCAGTACTTC
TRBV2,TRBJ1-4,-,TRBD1,CASSVQGAANEKLFF,TGTGCCAGCAGTGTCCAGGGGGCCGCGAATGAAAAACTGTTTTTT
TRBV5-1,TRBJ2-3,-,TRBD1,CASSLGPGQGPLSHTDTQYF,TGCGCCAGCAGCTTGGGACCTGGACAGGGGCCTCTTTCCCACACAGATACGCAGTATTTT
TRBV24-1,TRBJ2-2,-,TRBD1,CATSDRGRLTGELFF,TGTGCCACCAGTGACAGGGGGCGCTTGACCGGGGAGCTGTTTTTT
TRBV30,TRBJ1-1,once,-,CAWSIRAEAFF,TGTGCCTGGAGTATCCGGGCTGAAGCTTTCTTT
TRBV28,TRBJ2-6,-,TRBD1,CASSFNRGYSGANVLTF,TGTGCCAGCAGTTTTAACAGGGGATACTCTGGGGCCAACGTCCTGACTTTC
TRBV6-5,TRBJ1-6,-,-,CASSRRGGFDSPLHF,TGTGCCAGCAGCCGAAGAGGGGGATTTGATTCACCCCTCCACTTT
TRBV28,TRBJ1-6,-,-,CASGLSLPGSPLHF,TGTGCCAGCGGACTTTCCCTCCCGGGTTCACCCCTCCACTTT
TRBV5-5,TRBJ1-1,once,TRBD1,CASSRRTGGDPEAFF,TGTGCCAGCAGCCGGAGAACAGGGGGCGATCCTGAAGCTTTCTTT
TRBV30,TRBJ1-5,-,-,CAWNHQDRRNQPQHF,TGTGCCTGGAACCACCAGGACAGACGTAATCAGCCCCAGCATTTT
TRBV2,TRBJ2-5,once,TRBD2,CASSGLAGVSQETQYF,TGTGCCAGCAGTGGACTAGCGGGAGTAAGCCAAGAGACCCAGTACTTC
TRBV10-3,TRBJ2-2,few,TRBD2,CAISGLAGNTGELFF,TGTGCCATCAGCGGACTAGCGGGTAACACCGGGGAGCTGTTTTTT
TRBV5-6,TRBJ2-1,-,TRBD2,CASSIRLAGGGSSYNEQFF,TGTGCCAGCAGCATCAGACTAGCGGGAGGGGGTAGCTCCTACAATGAGCAGTTCTTC
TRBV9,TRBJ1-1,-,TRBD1,CASSPQDRGNTEAFF,TGTGCCAGCAGCCCCCAAGACAGGGGAAACACTGAAGCTTTCTTT
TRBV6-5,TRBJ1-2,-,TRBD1,CASGLGQPYGYTF,TGTGCCAGCGGGCTGGGACAGCCCTATGGCTACACCTTC
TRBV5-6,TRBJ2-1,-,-,CASSFSRNEQFF,TGTGCCAGCAGCTTCTCCAGGAATGAGCAGTTCTTC
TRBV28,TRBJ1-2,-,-,CASSFGLANYGYTF,TGTGCCAGCAGTTTTGGCTTGGCTAACTATGGCTACACCTTC
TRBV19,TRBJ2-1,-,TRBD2,CASSIRGLAGGFSYNEQFF,TGTGCCAGTAGTATAAGGGGGCTAGCGGGAGGTTTCTCCTACAATGAGCAGTTCTTC
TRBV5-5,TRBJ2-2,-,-,CASSTRTTLTGELFF,TGTGCCAGCAGCACCCGGACAACCCTGACCGGGGAGCTGTTTTTT
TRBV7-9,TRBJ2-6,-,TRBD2,CASSLALLAGPSGANVLTF,TGTGCCAGCAGCTTAGCTTTACTAGCGGGGCCATCTGGGGCCAACGTCCTGACTTTC
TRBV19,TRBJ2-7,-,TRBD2,CASSTPGLAVYEQYF,TGTGCCAGTAGTACCCCGGGACTAGCGGTGTACGAGCAGTACTTC
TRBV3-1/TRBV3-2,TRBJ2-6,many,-,CASSRSGSGANVLTF,TGTGCCAGCAGCCGGTCAGGGTCTGGGGCCAACGTCCTGACTTTC
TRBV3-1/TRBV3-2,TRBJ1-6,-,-,CASSHETPHNSPLHF,TGTGCCAGCAGCCATGAGACACCACATAATTCACCCCTCCACTTT
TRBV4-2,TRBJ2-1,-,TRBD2,CASSQASGSTSGDYNEQFF,TGTGCCAGCAGCCAAGCCTCGGGATCGACTAGCGGGGACTACAATGAGCAGTTCTTC
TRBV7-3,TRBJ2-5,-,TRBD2,CASSFGGGEETQYF,TGTGCCAGCAGCTTCGGGGGAGGGGAAGAGACCCAGTACTTC
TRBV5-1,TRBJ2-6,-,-,CASNRGSGANVLTF,TGCGCCAGCAACCGGGGCTCTGGGGCCAACGTCCTGACTTTC
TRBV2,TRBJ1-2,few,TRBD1,CASSEARTGAANYGYTF,TGTGCCAGCAGTGAAGCGCGGACAGGTGCAGCTAACTATGGCTACACCTTC
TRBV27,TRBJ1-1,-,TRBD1,CASSSRGDTEAFF,TGTGCCAGCAGTTCCAGGGGGGACACTGAAGCTTTCTTT
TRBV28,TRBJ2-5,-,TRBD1,CATVPQGVVGTQYF,TGTGCCACCGTTCCCCAGGGGGTGGTAGGGACCCAGTACTTC
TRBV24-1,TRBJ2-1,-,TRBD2,CATSEPLAGGPGDEQFF,TGTGCCACCAGTGAGCCCCTAGCGGGAGGGCCTGGGGATGAGCAGTTCTTC